Presented here are 9 T cell receptor beta chains from one specimen sequenced in a study of blood T cell repertoires in COVID-19. Profiling relied on immunoSEQ multiplex PCR, and the TCRdb table lists in-frame clones only, not all of them. The data contain roughly 250,000 clones, roughly 84% of them singletons. The source material was peripheral blood. The receptors were gathered from a woman aged 40 to 55 who had recovered from COVID-19.

The J gene is TRBJ2-3, the V gene TRBV2, with D tentatively TRBD2 (6 bases). This CDR3 spans 16 amino acids. Per the germline V gene, CDR1 is SNHLY and CDR2 is FYNNEI. Deletions cut 4 bases from V and 6 bases from J, with 20 bases between. The CDR3 DNA reads as TGTGCCAGCAGTGGGGGGGACCGTGAGCCCTTGGATACGCAGTATTTT. Translating gives CASSGGDREPLDTQYF.

This rearrangement joins TRBV5-8 to TRBJ1-3; 8 nucleotides align to TRBD1. Germline trimming cut 1 base from V and 0 bases from J; bases unmatched to any gene: 6. The CDR3 spans 17 residues. Per germline, CDR1 SGHTS and CDR2 YDEGEE. The CDR3 DNA follows: TGTGCCAGCAGCTTGACCGTTGACAGGGGCTCTGGAAACACCATATATTTT. It codes for CASSLTVDRGSGNTIYF.

The rearrangement joins TRBV7-2 to TRBJ1-6, with TRBD1 matching over 7 bases. CDR3 length equals 15 residues. V lost 5 bases and J lost 9; bases outside the gene matches: 10. Germline-derived CDR1 and CDR2 are SGHTA and FQGNSA. The CDR3 DNA follows: TGTGCCAGCAGCGCGAGACAGGGTGGTGGTTCACCCCTCCACTTT. Translating it yields CASSARQGGGSPLHF.

V usage is TRBV29-1 and J usage is TRBJ2-7, with D perhaps TRBD1 (6 bases). V was shortened by 4 bases and J by 6 bases, with 16 bases between the two germline ends. CDR1 and CDR2 from the germline V gene are SQVTM and ANQGSEA. The CDR3 is 13 residues long. This chain's CDR3 is CSVAGTLSGEQYF. The CDR3 bases are TGCAGCGTTGCTGGGACATTATCTGGCGAGCAGTACTTC.

The rearrangement uses TRBV28 and TRBJ1-5; 10 bases match TRBD1. V was clipped by 6 bases and J by 6 bases; unmatched bases: 14. Germline CDR1 and CDR2: MDHEN and SYDVKM. This CDR3 has 17 amino acids. CDR3 bases: TGTGCCAGCAGCCCGCGGGGACAGGGGTTTATCCCTCAGCCCCAGCATTTT. It codes for CASSPRGQGFIPQPQHF.

The V call is TRBV6-5, the J call TRBJ2-3; D is perhaps TRBD1 (6 bases). This CDR3 is built from 14 residues. Deletions cut 4 bases from V and 2 bases from J, with 10 bases between. From germline, CDR1 is MNHEY and CDR2 SVGAGI. The CDR3 is CASSLDRFTDTQYF. The CDR3 DNA reads TGTGCCAGCAGTTTGGACAGATTCACAGATACGCAGTATTTT.

This clone was counted a single time. The chain links TRBV18 to TRBJ1-1; 9 bases match TRBD1. V was pared by 5 bases and J by 1 base, with 2 bases of the junction left unmatched. The CDR3 is 14 residues long. CDR1 is KGHSH, CDR2 LQKENI, per germline. The CDR3, as DNA: TGTGCCAGCTCAACAGGGGGCGAGAACACTGAAGCTTTCTTT. Its protein is CASSTGGENTEAFF.

In this sample, this clone turned up once. This rearrangement joins TRBV7-2 to TRBJ2-6; 9 nucleotides line up with TRBD1. V shed 0 bases and J 2 bases; nucleotides not matched to a gene: 5. CDR3 length equals 18 residues. In germline, CDR1 is SGHTA, CDR2 FQGNSA. The CDR3 here is CASSLAGTGFAGANVLTF. In DNA form, the CDR3 reads TGTGCCAGCAGCTTAGCCGGGACAGGGTTCGCTGGGGCCAACGTCCTGACTTTC.

The chain has TRBV19 and TRBJ2-3; 8 positions match TRBD2. J lost 7 bases, V lost 5 bases, and 8 bases had no gene match. The CDR3 is 14 amino acids. Germline V gene sequence: CDR1 LNHDA, CDR2 SQIVND (reference sequence). The chain's CDR3 is CASSPTGTRYTQYF. Written as DNA, the CDR3 is TGTGCCAGTAGTCCAACCGGGACTAGGTATACGCAGTATTTT.